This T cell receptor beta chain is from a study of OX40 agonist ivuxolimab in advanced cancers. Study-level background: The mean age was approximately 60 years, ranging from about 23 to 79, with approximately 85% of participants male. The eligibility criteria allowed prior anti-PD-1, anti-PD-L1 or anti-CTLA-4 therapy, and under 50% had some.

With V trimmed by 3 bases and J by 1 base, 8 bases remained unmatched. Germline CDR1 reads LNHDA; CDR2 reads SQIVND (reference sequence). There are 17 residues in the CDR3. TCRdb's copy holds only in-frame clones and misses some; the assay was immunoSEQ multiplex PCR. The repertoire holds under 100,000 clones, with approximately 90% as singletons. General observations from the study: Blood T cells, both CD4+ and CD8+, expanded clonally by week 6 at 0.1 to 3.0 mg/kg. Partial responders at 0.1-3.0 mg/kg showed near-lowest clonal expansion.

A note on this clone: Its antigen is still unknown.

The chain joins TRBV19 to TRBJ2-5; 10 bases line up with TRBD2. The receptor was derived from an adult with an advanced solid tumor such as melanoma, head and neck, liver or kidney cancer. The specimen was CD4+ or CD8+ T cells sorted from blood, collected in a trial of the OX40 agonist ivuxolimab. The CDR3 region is CASSIGNSGRPQETQYF. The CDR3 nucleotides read TGTGCCAGTAGTATTGGTAATAGCGGGAGGCCCCAAGAGACCCAGTACTTC.